This T cell receptor (beta chain) was retrieved from a study of cytomegalovirus exposure and HLA in healthy donors. The donors formed part of the roughly 120-subject validation cohort, distinct from the roughly 660-subject first cohort. Sequenced by immunoSEQ multiplex PCR; TCRdb stores in-frame clones only, minus some. Among fewer than 130,000 clones listed, approximately 90% were seen once. Comment on this clone: Its target is unknown.

Findings and caveats of the study: Specificity for CMV antigens was confirmed in vitro for a few of the CMV-associated chains.

Germline V CDR1 and CDR2: LGHNA, YSLEER. The ends lost 1 base at V and 6 bases at J; junction bases unmatched: 9. The length of the CDR3 is 16 residues. The sequence derives from a woman under 40 in good health and CMV-seropositive. The rearrangement joins TRBV4-3 to TRBJ2-1, with TRBD2 matching 7 bases. Sequencing was carried out using PBMCs. CDR3: CASSQAPSGEVNEQFF. Written as DNA, the CDR3 is TGCGCCAGCAGCCAAGCCCCCAGCGGGGAGGTCAATGAGCAGTTCTTC.